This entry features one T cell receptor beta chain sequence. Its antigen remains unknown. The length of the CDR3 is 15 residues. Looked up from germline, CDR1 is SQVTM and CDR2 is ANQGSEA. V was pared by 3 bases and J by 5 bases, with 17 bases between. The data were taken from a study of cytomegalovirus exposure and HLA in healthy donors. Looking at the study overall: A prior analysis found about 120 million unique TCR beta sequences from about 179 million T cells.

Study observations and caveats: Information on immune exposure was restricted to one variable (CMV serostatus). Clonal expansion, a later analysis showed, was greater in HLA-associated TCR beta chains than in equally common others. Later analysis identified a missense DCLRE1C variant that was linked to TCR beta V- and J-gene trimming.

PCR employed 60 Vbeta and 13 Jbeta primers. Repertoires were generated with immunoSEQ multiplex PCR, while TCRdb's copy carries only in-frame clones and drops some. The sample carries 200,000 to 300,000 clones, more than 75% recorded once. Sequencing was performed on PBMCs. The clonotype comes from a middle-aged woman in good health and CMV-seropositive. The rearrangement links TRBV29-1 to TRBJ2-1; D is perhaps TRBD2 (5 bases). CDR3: CSVDPALGVNNEQFF. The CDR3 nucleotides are TGCAGCGTTGACCCGGCTCTCGGGGTCAACAATGAGCAGTTCTTC.